A single sample is the source of the 28 T cell receptor beta chains below, sequenced in a study of blood T cell repertoires in COVID-19. Libraries were prepared by immunoSEQ multiplex PCR; TCRdb keeps only in-frame clonotypes and omits some of them. The sample lists some 99,000 clones; approximately 72% were seen once. The sequenced sample consisted of peripheral blood. The receptors shown here come from a man between 65 and 85 years old with acute or convalescent COVID-19.

This clone came up once. The gene calls are TRBV4-2 and TRBJ2-7; 8 bases map to TRBD1. The CDR3 is 14 amino acids. Unmatched junction bases numbered 4, after V lost 3 bases and J lost 3 bases. CDR1 is LGHNA and CDR2 is YNFKEQ in the germline V gene. Written as DNA, the CDR3 is TGTGCCAGCAGCCACGATGACAGGGGCTACGAGCAGTACTTC. It codes for CASSHDDRGYEQYF.

The chain joins TRBV4-2 to TRBJ1-2; possible D gene TRBD1, 6 bases. The germline V and J ends were trimmed by 5 bases and 1 base, with 11 bases remaining between them. The CDR3 consists of 14 residues. Germline CDR1 is LGHNA and CDR2 is YNFKEQ. CDR3 residues: CASSETGGNYGYTF. CDR3 nucleotide sequence: TGTGCCAGCAGCGAGACAGGTGGTAACTATGGCTACACCTTC.

As for this clone: Additional DNA sequences in this sample encode the identical CDR3. The rearrangement joins TRBV28 to TRBJ1-5; TRBD1 aligns across 7 bases. The germline V gene encodes CDR1 MDHEN and CDR2 SYDVKM. There are 13 residues in the CDR3. V shed 3 bases, J shed 5 bases, and the junction held 1 base outside the gene matches. Written as DNA, the CDR3 is TGTGCCAGCAGTTTGACAGGGCATCAGCCCCAGCATTTT. Protein product: CASSLTGHQPQHF.

The rearrangement joins TRBV25-1 to TRBJ2-5; 9 nucleotides match TRBD1. Germline V gene sequence: CDR1 MGHDK, CDR2 SYGVNS. The CDR3 consists of 15 residues. The ends lost 4 bases at V and 2 bases at J; junction bases unmatched: 5. CDR3 loop: CASSAGTGPQETQYF. The CDR3 DNA reads as TGTGCCAGCAGTGCTGGGACAGGGCCACAAGAGACCCAGTACTTC.

The genes are TRBV7-9 and TRBJ2-3; TRBD1 is a possible D gene (5 bases). Germline assignment: CDR1 SEHNR and CDR2 FQNEAQ (reference sequence). This CDR3 spans 15 amino acids. The V and J ends lost 5 bases and 2 bases respectively, with 14 bases between them. CDR3 protein: CASSPISTDTDTQYF. The CDR3 coding sequence is TGTGCCAGCAGCCCCATTTCGACAGACACAGATACGCAGTATTTT.

The V and J genes are TRBV27 and TRBJ2-2; 8 nucleotides agree with TRBD2. CDR3 length equals 15 residues. In germline, CDR1 is MNHEY, CDR2 SMNVEV (reference sequence). V lost 5 bases to trimming and J lost 1 base; unmatched junction nucleotides: 3. CDR3: CASSLAGVNTGELFF. The CDR3 region has the DNA TGTGCCAGCAGTCTAGCGGGTGTGAACACCGGGGAGCTGTTTTTT.

This chain links TRBV7-3 with TRBJ2-2, with 8 bases aligning to TRBD2. CDR3 length: 17 amino acids. Germline V CDR1 and CDR2: SGHTA, FQGTGA. Trimming took 2 bases from V and 4 from J; bases not matched to a gene: 9. The CDR3 region is CASSLFRAGEFTGELFF. The CDR3 nucleotides are TGTGCCAGCAGCTTATTCCGAGCGGGAGAATTCACCGGGGAGCTGTTTTTT.

V usage is TRBV27 and J usage is TRBJ2-5; 9 bases fit TRBD1. This CDR3 has 16 residues. Germline V lookup: CDR1 MNHEY, CDR2 SMNVEV (reference sequence). The V segment lost 6 bases and the J segment 4 bases; nucleotides outside the gene matches: 12. The DNA of the CDR3 is TGTGCCAGCAGCCGTGTCCCGGGACAGGGTCGAGAGACCCAGTACTTC. Translation gives CASSRVPGQGRETQYF.

The rearrangement joins TRBV11-3 to TRBJ2-7; D not resolved. Trimming removed 0 bases from V and 6 bases from J, with 6 bases in between. The CDR3 extends over 12 amino acids. Germline V gene lookup returns CDR1 SGHNT and CDR2 YENEEA. The DNA for the CDR3 is TGTGCCAGCAGCTTAGACGATAGCGAGCAGTACTTC. Translation gives CASSLDDSEQYF. The complete variable domain, with remaining parts taken from reference TRBV11-3 and TRBJ2-7, reads EAGVVQSPRYKIIEKKQPVAFWCNPISGHNTLYWYLQNLGQGPELLIRYENEEAVDDSQLPKDRFSAERLKGVDSTLKIQPAELGDSAVYLCASSLDDSEQYFGPGTRLTVT.

This CDR3 is CASSAGGADTEAFF. The CDR3 DNA follows: TGTGCCAGCAGTGCGGGAGGGGCAGACACTGAAGCTTTCTTT. The chain links TRBV2 to TRBJ1-1; maybe TRBD1 (5 bases). V was clipped by 4 bases and J by 3 bases, with 12 bases between them. Germline-derived CDR1 and CDR2 are SNHLY and FYNNEI. This CDR3 spans 14 amino acids.

V is TRBV6-5 and J is TRBJ2-5; TRBD2 agrees at 8 bases. The germline V gene encodes CDR1 MNHEY and CDR2 SVGAGI. This CDR3 is 15 amino acids long. The junction had 10 bases not matched to a gene; V was cut back by 3 bases and J by 7 bases. CDR3: CASSYALAGGVTQYF. CDR3 coding DNA: TGTGCCAGCAGTTATGCGCTGGCGGGAGGAGTGACCCAGTACTTC.

The rearrangement uses TRBV5-8 and TRBJ2-2, with 10 bases aligning to TRBD1. Germline lookup yields CDR1 SGHTS and CDR2 YDEGEE. CDR3 size: 15 residues. J was trimmed by 6 bases and V by 4 bases; bases with no gene match: 6. The CDR3 region has the DNA TGTGCCAGCAGCCCCGGACAGGGGGGGGCCGGGGAGCTGTTTTTT. Its protein is CASSPGQGGAGELFF.

The CDR3 is CSASSQRDSYEQYF. The DNA for the CDR3 is TGCAGTGCCAGTAGCCAGCGGGACTCCTACGAGCAGTACTTC. This chain joins TRBV20-1 and TRBJ2-7, with 7 nucleotides matching TRBD2. Germline V gene sequence: CDR1 DFQATT, CDR2 SNEGSKA (reference sequence). Trimming cost V 6 bases and J 0 bases; bases outside gene matches: 8. This CDR3 comprises 14 residues.

The V gene is TRBV13, the J gene TRBJ2-2; 8 bases fit TRBD2. The V gene end was trimmed by 2 bases and the J gene end by 0 bases; junction bases not matched to a gene: 14. This CDR3 comprises 20 residues. Germline CDR1 is PRHDT and CDR2 is FYEKMQ (reference sequence). The DNA for the CDR3 is TGTGCCAGCAGCTTAAGGCCCCCCGGGGGCGGGAGGACGAACACCGGGGAGCTGTTTTTT. Amino acid sequence: CASSLRPPGGGRTNTGELFF.

This chain joins TRBV10-3 and TRBJ2-1, with 12 bases that match TRBD2. From germline, CDR1 is ENHRY and CDR2 SYGVKD. The CDR3 has 17 amino acids. Losses at the gene ends were 3 bases for V and 9 bases for J; bases not matched to a gene: 12. CDR3 residues: CAISESTSGRYVFEQFF. The CDR3 bases are TGTGCCATCAGTGAATCGACTAGCGGGAGATATGTCTTTGAGCAGTTCTTC.

The J gene is TRBJ2-2, the V gene TRBV2; D is perhaps TRBD2 (5 bases). Between the trimmed V and J ends, which lost 4 bases and 0 bases, there was a span of 9 bases. This CDR3 has 15 amino acids. From germline, CDR1 is SNHLY and CDR2 FYNNEI. The CDR3 DNA is TGTGCCAGCAGTGCCCCTAGCTCGAACACCGGGGAGCTGTTTTTT. Protein: CASSAPSSNTGELFF.

The chain carries TRBV21-1 and TRBJ2-7; TRBD2 is the table's D call and was not checked against the DNA. TRBV21-1 has pseudogene status. This CDR3 has 17 amino acids. The CDR3 region is CASGLAGGPIDSYEQYF. DNA of the CDR3: TGTGCCAGCGGACTAGCGGGAGGGCCGATAGACTCCTACGAGCAGTACTTC.

The rearrangement links TRBV6-5 to TRBJ2-5, with TRBD1 matching 7 bases. CDR3 length: 15 amino acids. Germline CDR1 is MNHEY and CDR2 is SVGAGI. V trimming: 6 bases; J trimming: 3 bases; junction bases outside the gene matches: 10. As DNA, the CDR3 is TGTGCCAGCAGGCCCCGGACAGGAATAAAAGAGACCCAGTACTTC. It translates to CASRPRTGIKETQYF.

The chain carries TRBV27 and TRBJ2-1, with a weak D call TRBD1 (5 bases). Germline V CDR1 and CDR2: MNHEY, SMNVEV (reference sequence). The CDR3 totals 12 residues. V gave up 5 bases and J gave up 11 bases, with 13 bases separating them. In DNA, the CDR3 is TGTGCCAGCAGTAGCTTGAAGGGGAAGCAGTTCTTC. Its translation: CASSSLKGKQFF.

The gene calls are TRBV29-1 and TRBJ1-4, with D perhaps TRBD1 (5 bases). CDR3 length equals 14 residues. The V end lost 6 bases, the J end lost 1 base, and 12 bases lay between the germline ends. Germline values: CDR1 SQVTM, CDR2 ANQGSEA. In nucleotides, the CDR3 is TGCAGCGTCGAACCGGGACTAACTAATGAAAAACTGTTTTTT. This codes for CSVEPGLTNEKLFF. Based on the CDR3 plus reference TRBV29-1 and TRBJ1-4, the full variable domain is SAVISQKPSRDICQRGTSLTIQCQVDSQVTMMFWYRQQPGQSLTLIATANQGSEATYESGFVIDKFPISRPNLTFSTLTVSNMSPEDSSIYLCSVEPGLTNEKLFFGSGTQLSVL.

The genes are TRBV5-4 and TRBJ2-5; maybe TRBD2 (6 bases). Per germline, CDR1 SGHNT and CDR2 YYREEE (reference sequence). This CDR3 contains 16 residues. V was trimmed by 0 bases and J by 4 bases, leaving 16 bases between them. CDR3 in DNA: TGTGCCAGCAGCTTGGTGGCGGGGTCAATGGGAGAGACCCAGTACTTC. Residues: CASSLVAGSMGETQYF.

The chain has TRBV6-2 or TRBV6-3 and TRBJ2-7; D is uncertain. The germline V gene encodes CDR1 MNHEY and CDR2 SVGEGT. The CDR3 has 15 residues. V dropped 6 bases and J dropped 4 bases, with 19 bases sitting between them. CDR3 protein: CASSGVTPNEYEQYF. The CDR3 DNA reads TGTGCCAGCAGCGGCGTGACACCCAACGAGTACGAGCAGTACTTC.

The chain recombines TRBV30 with TRBJ2-2; 9 bases map to TRBD1. V was pared by 2 bases and J by 6 bases, with 7 bases of the junction left unmatched. This CDR3 has 15 residues. Germline-derived CDR1 and CDR2 are GTSNPN and SVGIG (reference sequence). CDR3 sequence reads: CAWSPTGGLAGELFF. The CDR3 DNA follows: TGTGCCTGGAGTCCGACAGGGGGGTTAGCCGGGGAGCTGTTTTTT.

The chain couples TRBV9 to TRBJ1-4, with D uncertain. V gave up 0 bases and J gave up 7 bases, with 13 bases separating them. This CDR3 region has 15 residues. Looked up from germline, CDR1 is SGDLS and CDR2 is YYNGEE. The CDR3 spells CASSVGGGIGEKLFF. The CDR3 DNA is TGTGCCAGCAGCGTAGGAGGAGGGATCGGTGAAAAACTGTTTTTT.

The chain recombines TRBV11-2 with TRBJ1-1; D is unresolved. There are 14 residues in the CDR3. Germline V gene data show CDR1 as SGHAT and CDR2 as FQNNGV. Trimming took off 1 base at V and 0 bases at J, with 6 bases between the two ends. CDR3 amino acids: CASSLVSVNTEAFF. The CDR3 DNA reads as TGTGCCAGCAGCTTAGTTTCAGTGAACACTGAAGCTTTCTTT.

This clone was counted at least ten times. The chain is built from TRBV28 and TRBJ2-1, with D tentatively TRBD2 (5 bases). With 5 bases removed from V and 1 base from J, the gap between germline ends came to 9 bases. Germline V gene sequence: CDR1 MDHEN, CDR2 SYDVKM. The CDR3 is 14 amino acids. The CDR3 loop reads CASSPRTSYNEQFF. The CDR3 nucleotides read TGTGCCAGCAGTCCCCGGACTTCCTACAATGAGCAGTTCTTC.

This clone was picked up a small number of times. J is TRBJ1-1 and V is TRBV12-3 or TRBV12-4; D gene unclear. The V end lost 4 bases, the J end lost 0 bases, and 6 bases lay between the germline ends. The CDR3 loop spans 13 amino acids. The CDR3 loop reads CASSWTLNTEAFF. The DNA for the CDR3 is TGTGCCAGCAGTTGGACTCTGAACACTGAAGCTTTCTTT.

The chain recombines TRBV28 with TRBJ2-1; possible D gene TRBD2, 6 bases. Deletions cut 5 bases from V and 1 base from J, with 12 bases between. Per the germline V gene, CDR1 is MDHEN and CDR2 is SYDVKM. CDR3 length: 15 amino acids. The CDR3 DNA is TGTGCCAGCAGTCTCGGAGGGATATCCTACAATGAGCAGTTCTTC. It translates to CASSLGGISYNEQFF.